The 3 T cell receptor beta chains listed next were all sequenced from one sample in a study of T cells expressing NK-cell markers (dated by TCRdb to about 2020). The library relied on 5' RACE. The sequencing machine was an Illumina HiSeq 2000. The reads underwent TCRdb reprocessing, giving one record for each CDR3 protein sequence and no DNA. The sample has some 16,000 distinct CDR3 sequences on record. Jointly, the top ten make up about 63% of the sample. The specimen was blood T cells: a sorted CD56 or NKG2C T cell subset, CD4+ or CD8+ T cells, or bulk PBMC T cells (not recorded which). The receptors come from a man aged 18-75 years in good health.

The V gene is TRBV12-3 or TRBV12-4, the J gene TRBJ2-2; checking the TCRdb D call of TRBD1 is not possible without DNA. There are 14 residues in the CDR3. The CDR3 loop reads CASSFDREWGELFF.

The rearrangement links TRBV27 to TRBJ2-5; TCRdb's assignment of TRBD1 cannot be checked, as there is no DNA. Germline-derived CDR1 and CDR2 are MNHEY and SMNVEV (reference sequence). The CDR3 has 18 amino acids. CDR3: CASSLPLRCGARIETQYF.

The V gene is TRBV7-9, the J gene TRBJ2-7; absent DNA, TCRdb's TRBD1 call cannot be checked. The germline V gene encodes CDR1 SEHNR and CDR2 FQNEAQ (reference sequence). This CDR3 is 15 amino acids long. CDR3 sequence reads: CASSSDRDLSYEQYF.